This entry describes one T cell receptor beta chain. Antigen unknown. V lost 8 bases and J 5 bases, leaving 18 bases between the germline ends. Germline V gene data show CDR1 as SGHAT and CDR2 as FQDESV (reference sequence). This CDR3 is built from 14 residues. This specimen comes from a study of cytomegalovirus exposure and HLA in healthy donors. Study outcomes and limitations: Among the sequence variants, a highly shared cluster was likely an artifact of sequencing. According to the study, 160 or so TCR beta chains were cytomegalovirus-associated. When analyzed later, the rates of TCR association showed variation by HLA locus, with DRB1 the most and HLA-C the fewest.

PCR primers comprised 60 Vbeta and 13 Jbeta primers. Using immunoSEQ multiplex PCR, the repertoire was profiled, and TCRdb retains in-frame clones only, with some absent. The sample has fewer than 120,000 clones, approximately 80% seen once; the top ten hold about 3.2%. The chain links TRBV11-1 to TRBJ2-5; D perhaps matches TRBD2 (6 bases). The receptor's source is a woman aged 60-75 years in good health and CMV-seropositive. Specimen: PBMCs. The CDR3, as DNA: TGTGCCAGCGTCCAGGAGCGGGCTTCGGAGACCCAGTACTTC. This translates into CASVQERASETQYF.